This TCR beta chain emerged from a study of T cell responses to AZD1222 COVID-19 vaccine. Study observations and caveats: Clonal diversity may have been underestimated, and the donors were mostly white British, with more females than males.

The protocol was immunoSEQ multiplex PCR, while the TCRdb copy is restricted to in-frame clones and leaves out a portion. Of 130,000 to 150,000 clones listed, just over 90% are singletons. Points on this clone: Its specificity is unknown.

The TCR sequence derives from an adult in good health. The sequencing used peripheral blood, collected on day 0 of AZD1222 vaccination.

The CDR3 nucleotides read TGTGCCAGCAGCTTCAGACAGGGGGCCAGCGACGAGCAGTACTTC. Translation: CASSFRQGASDEQYF. V is TRBV13 and J is TRBJ2-7; 10 nucleotides line up with TRBD1. The germline V gene encodes CDR1 PRHDT and CDR2 FYEKMQ (reference sequence). The V gene end was trimmed by 3 bases and the J gene end by 5 bases; junction bases not matched to a gene: 7. This CDR3 region has 15 residues.